Listed below are T cell receptor beta chains from one sample, sequenced in a study of OX40 agonist ivuxolimab in advanced cancers. The repertoire was sequenced with immunoSEQ multiplex PCR; TCRdb's copy has only in-frame clones and lacks some. The sample yields under 55,000 clones, about 90% seen once. The starting material was CD4+ or CD8+ T cells sorted from blood, obtained in a trial of the OX40 agonist ivuxolimab. These receptors originate from an adult with an advanced solid tumor such as melanoma, head and neck, liver or kidney cancer. The CDR3 runs from the conserved cysteine through the conserved F or W. A D gene is named only where the DNA matches it firmly. Size is omitted from some rows. Given values are once, few, many or a class for expanded clones.

j_call: TRBJ2-2; d_call: NA; v_call: TRBV4-1; clone_size: NA; cdr3_nt: TGCGCCAGCAGCCAGCTAGAACCCGGGGAGCTGTTTTTT; cdr3_aa: CASSQLEPGELFF
j_call: TRBJ2-1; d_call: TRBD1; v_call: TRBV7-9; clone_size: NA; cdr3_nt: TGTGCCAGCAGCTCAAATAGGGGACAGGGAACCAATGAGCAGTTCTTC; cdr3_aa: CASSSNRGQGTNEQFF
j_call: TRBJ2-7; d_call: TRBD1; v_call: TRBV7-8; clone_size: NA; cdr3_nt: TGTGCCAGCAGCTTTAGGACAGGGGCCTACGAGCAGTACTTC; cdr3_aa: CASSFRTGAYEQYF
j_call: TRBJ2-7; d_call: TRBD1; v_call: TRBV7-8; clone_size: few; cdr3_nt: TGTGCCAGCCGATCCGGGACAGGGAGTTCCTACGAGCAGTACTTC; cdr3_aa: CASRSGTGSSYEQYF
j_call: TRBJ2-3; d_call: NA; v_call: TRBV4-1; clone_size: NA; cdr3_nt: TGCGCCAGCAGCCAAGCCGGGCGGGATACGCAGTATTTT; cdr3_aa: CASSQAGRDTQYF
j_call: TRBJ2-3; d_call: TRBD1; v_call: TRBV5-6; clone_size: NA; cdr3_nt: TGTGCCAGCGGCGGACAGGGGGGCACAGATACGCAGTATTTT; cdr3_aa: CASGGQGGTDTQYF
j_call: TRBJ1-1; d_call: NA; v_call: TRBV7-8; clone_size: NA; cdr3_nt: TGTGCCAGCAGCTTAAATTCCTTGCCACCTGAAGCTTTCTTT; cdr3_aa: CASSLNSLPPEAFF
j_call: TRBJ1-1; d_call: NA; v_call: TRBV25-1; clone_size: NA; cdr3_nt: TGTGCCAGTCAGGGGAGGGGCGAGGGAGCTTTCTTT; cdr3_aa: CASQGRGEGAFF
j_call: TRBJ2-7; d_call: TRBD1; v_call: TRBV6-5; clone_size: NA; cdr3_nt: TGTGCCAGCACCGGGACAGGGCCCTCCTACGAGCAGTACTTC; cdr3_aa: CASTGTGPSYEQYF
j_call: TRBJ2-1; d_call: NA; v_call: TRBV4-1; clone_size: NA; cdr3_nt: TGCGCCAGCAGCCCCCGAGGGCCCGCCTACAATGAGCAGTTCTTC; cdr3_aa: CASSPRGPAYNEQFF
j_call: TRBJ1-1; d_call: TRBD1; v_call: TRBV7-8; clone_size: NA; cdr3_nt: TGTGCCAGCAGCCACGGACAGGGAGGTACTGAAGCTTTCTTT; cdr3_aa: CASSHGQGGTEAFF
j_call: TRBJ2-1; d_call: NA; v_call: TRBV7-9; clone_size: once; cdr3_nt: TGTGCCAGCAGCTTAAATGGGCCGAATGAGCAGTTCTTC; cdr3_aa: CASSLNGPNEQFF
j_call: TRBJ1-2; d_call: TRBD1; v_call: TRBV27; clone_size: NA; cdr3_nt: TGTGCCAGCAGTCCATCGGGACAGGGAGCCTATGGCTACACCTTC; cdr3_aa: CASSPSGQGAYGYTF
j_call: TRBJ2-3; d_call: NA; v_call: TRBV7-2; clone_size: NA; cdr3_nt: TGTGCCAGCAGCTTAGTGGTAGCAGATACGCAGTATTTT; cdr3_aa: CASSLVVADTQYF
j_call: TRBJ2-7; d_call: NA; v_call: TRBV20-1; clone_size: few; cdr3_nt: TGCAGTGCTGGCTGGGGATACGAGCAGTACTTC; cdr3_aa: CSAGWGYEQYF
j_call: TRBJ2-1; d_call: TRBD2; v_call: TRBV10-3; clone_size: NA; cdr3_nt: TGTGCCATCAATGGCCTAGCGGGGCACGAGAATGAGCAGTTCTTC; cdr3_aa: CAINGLAGHENEQFF
j_call: TRBJ2-1; d_call: TRBD1; v_call: TRBV7-2; clone_size: NA; cdr3_nt: TGTGCCAGCAGCTTACGTCCCGGGACAGGGGGCTATGAGCAGTTCTTC; cdr3_aa: CASSLRPGTGGYEQFF
j_call: TRBJ2-3; d_call: TRBD2; v_call: TRBV6-4; clone_size: NA; cdr3_nt: TGTGCCAGCAGGGGAGGAAGCGGGGTCACAGATACGCAGTATTTT; cdr3_aa: CASRGGSGVTDTQYF
j_call: TRBJ1-3; d_call: NA; v_call: TRBV5-1; clone_size: NA; cdr3_nt: TGCGCCAGCAGCTTTGAATCTGGAAACACCATATATTTT; cdr3_aa: CASSFESGNTIYF
j_call: TRBJ2-5; d_call: NA; v_call: TRBV5-6; clone_size: NA; cdr3_nt: TGTGCCAGCAGCTTGCCCGGCAGTAGGCGAGAGACCCAGTACTTC; cdr3_aa: CASSLPGSRRETQYF
j_call: TRBJ2-7; d_call: TRBD2; v_call: TRBV5-4; clone_size: NA; cdr3_nt: TGTGCCAGCAGCCTGAGGGAGGGTAGAGGCGAGCAGTACTTC; cdr3_aa: CASSLREGRGEQYF
j_call: TRBJ1-2; d_call: NA; v_call: TRBV18; clone_size: NA; cdr3_nt: TGTGCCAGCTCGCCGGACAGAGCTTATGGCTACACCTTC; cdr3_aa: CASSPDRAYGYTF
j_call: TRBJ1-2; d_call: TRBD1; v_call: TRBV2; clone_size: NA; cdr3_nt: TGTGCCAGCAGTGGGTTCTTGGGGACAGGGCATGGCTACACCTTC; cdr3_aa: CASSGFLGTGHGYTF
j_call: TRBJ1-1; d_call: TRBD1; v_call: TRBV5-6; clone_size: NA; cdr3_nt: TGTGCCAGCAGCGATGTGGGACAGGGGGCGGGCACTGAAGCTTTCTTT; cdr3_aa: CASSDVGQGAGTEAFF
j_call: TRBJ1-1; d_call: NA; v_call: TRBV5-1; clone_size: NA; cdr3_nt: TGCGCCAGCAGCTTGGTCGGGGGCAGGCCGAACACTGAAGCTTTCTTT; cdr3_aa: CASSLVGGRPNTEAFF
j_call: TRBJ2-4; d_call: NA; v_call: TRBV30; clone_size: NA; cdr3_nt: TGTGCCTGGAGTGGGGACGGCAAAAACATTCAGTACTTC; cdr3_aa: CAWSGDGKNIQYF
j_call: TRBJ2-7; d_call: TRBD1; v_call: TRBV27; clone_size: NA; cdr3_nt: TGTGCCAGCAGTTTATCCGGGACAGGGGCAACCGAGCAGTACTTC; cdr3_aa: CASSLSGTGATEQYF
j_call: TRBJ2-2; d_call: NA; v_call: TRBV5-8; clone_size: once; cdr3_nt: TGTGCCAGCAGCTTGGGAGCAGCGCTTTCCACCGGGGAGCTGTTTTTT; cdr3_aa: CASSLGAALSTGELFF
j_call: TRBJ2-3; d_call: TRBD2; v_call: TRBV2; clone_size: once; cdr3_nt: TGTGCCAGCAGTGATATCCCATCGATAGCGGGCTGGTTAACAGATACGCAGTATTTT; cdr3_aa: CASSDIPSIAGWLTDTQYF
j_call: TRBJ2-5; d_call: NA; v_call: TRBV19; clone_size: NA; cdr3_nt: TGTGCCAGTAGCACCCTGGGGGGAATCAGCGTGGAGACCCAGTACTTC; cdr3_aa: CASSTLGGISVETQYF
j_call: TRBJ2-1; d_call: NA; v_call: TRBV9; clone_size: NA; cdr3_nt: TGTGCCAGCAGCGTAGCAAAAGCAGGCAATGAGCAGTTCTTC; cdr3_aa: CASSVAKAGNEQFF
j_call: TRBJ1-4; d_call: TRBD1; v_call: TRBV9; clone_size: NA; cdr3_nt: TGTGCCAGCAGCGCGGACAGGGTACACAATGAAAAACTGTTTTTT; cdr3_aa: CASSADRVHNEKLFF
j_call: TRBJ2-1; d_call: NA; v_call: TRBV15; clone_size: NA; cdr3_nt: TGTGCCACCAGCAGCGTGGACTCCCTCTACAATGAGCAGTTCTTC; cdr3_aa: CATSSVDSLYNEQFF
j_call: TRBJ2-5; d_call: NA; v_call: TRBV7-9; clone_size: few; cdr3_nt: TGTGCCAGCAGGGGACCCGGATTCCAAGAGACCCAGTACTTC; cdr3_aa: CASRGPGFQETQYF
j_call: TRBJ1-1; d_call: TRBD1; v_call: TRBV5-1; clone_size: NA; cdr3_nt: TGCGCCAGCAGCCTCGGACAGGGGGCTGTGGGCACTGAAGCTTTCTTT; cdr3_aa: CASSLGQGAVGTEAFF
j_call: TRBJ1-2; d_call: NA; v_call: TRBV14; clone_size: once; cdr3_nt: TGTGCCAGCAGCCCAGGATTATACTATGGCTACACCTTC; cdr3_aa: CASSPGLYYGYTF
j_call: TRBJ2-1; d_call: TRBD1; v_call: TRBV7-6; clone_size: once; cdr3_nt: TGTGCCAGCAGCTTAGGGACAGGGCTTTACGATGAGCAGTTCTTC; cdr3_aa: CASSLGTGLYDEQFF
j_call: TRBJ2-2; d_call: TRBD1; v_call: TRBV10-1; clone_size: NA; cdr3_nt: TGCGCCAGCAGAACAGGGGCCGGGGAGCTGTTTTTT; cdr3_aa: CASRTGAGELFF
j_call: TRBJ2-1; d_call: TRBD2; v_call: TRBV10-2; clone_size: NA; cdr3_nt: TGCGCCAGCAGTGAGTCCGGGAGGGCCAGTGAGCAGTTCTTC; cdr3_aa: CASSESGRASEQFF
j_call: TRBJ2-5; d_call: NA; v_call: TRBV19; clone_size: NA; cdr3_nt: TGTGCCAGTAGTGTCCGGGACACGGGAGAGACCCAGTACTTC; cdr3_aa: CASSVRDTGETQYF
j_call: TRBJ2-3; d_call: NA; v_call: TRBV11-2; clone_size: NA; cdr3_nt: TGTGCCAGCAGCTTAGTGGGGGGCCCCTACCAGGTAGATACGCAGTATTTT; cdr3_aa: CASSLVGGPYQVDTQYF
j_call: TRBJ1-2; d_call: NA; v_call: TRBV7-9; clone_size: NA; cdr3_nt: TGTGCCAGCAGCTTACGTCAGGAAGTTGAAGGCTACACCTTC; cdr3_aa: CASSLRQEVEGYTF
j_call: TRBJ2-3; d_call: TRBD2; v_call: TRBV27; clone_size: once; cdr3_nt: TGTGCCAGCAAGAACGGGAGGGGCACAGATACGCAGTATTTT; cdr3_aa: CASKNGRGTDTQYF
j_call: TRBJ2-2; d_call: TRBD2; v_call: TRBV5-1; clone_size: NA; cdr3_nt: TGCGCCAGCAGCTCCCGGCGGGAGGGCCGGGGCACCGGGGAGCTGTTTTTT; cdr3_aa: CASSSRREGRGTGELFF
j_call: TRBJ2-7; d_call: TRBD1; v_call: TRBV30; clone_size: NA; cdr3_nt: TGTGCCTGGTCCCCTCACAGGGGCCCCTACGAGCAGTACTTC; cdr3_aa: CAWSPHRGPYEQYF
j_call: TRBJ2-1; d_call: TRBD2; v_call: TRBV27; clone_size: once; cdr3_nt: TGTGCCAGCAGTCCCTGGACTAGCGATATGAATGAGCAGTTCTTC; cdr3_aa: CASSPWTSDMNEQFF
j_call: TRBJ2-6; d_call: NA; v_call: TRBV27; clone_size: NA; cdr3_nt: TGTGCCAGCAGTTTTGCCGGACAGGCCAACGTCCTGACTTTC; cdr3_aa: CASSFAGQANVLTF
j_call: TRBJ2-3; d_call: TRBD2; v_call: TRBV9; clone_size: once; cdr3_nt: TGTGCCAGCAGCGCTAGCGGGGGGCTGGATACGCAGTATTTT; cdr3_aa: CASSASGGLDTQYF
j_call: TRBJ1-3; d_call: NA; v_call: TRBV5-1; clone_size: medium-sized; cdr3_nt: TGCGCCAGCAGGGCTAAGACAGCAGGAAACACCATATATTTT; cdr3_aa: CASRAKTAGNTIYF
j_call: TRBJ2-6; d_call: NA; v_call: TRBV27; clone_size: NA; cdr3_nt: TGTGCCAGCTCTGATCCTAGCTCTGGGGCCAACGTCCTGACTTTC; cdr3_aa: CASSDPSSGANVLTF
j_call: TRBJ2-2; d_call: NA; v_call: TRBV27; clone_size: NA; cdr3_nt: TGTGCCAGCAGTTTCCTGGGGGGGGCCGCGAACACCGGGGAGCTGTTTTTT; cdr3_aa: CASSFLGGAANTGELFF
j_call: TRBJ2-7; d_call: TRBD1; v_call: TRBV18; clone_size: NA; cdr3_nt: TGTGCCAGCTCTCCCGGGACAGGGAACTTGAGGTCCTACGAGCAGTACTTC; cdr3_aa: CASSPGTGNLRSYEQYF
j_call: TRBJ2-1; d_call: NA; v_call: TRBV9; clone_size: NA; cdr3_nt: TGTGCCAGCAGCGTAGAGGTGCGGGGTTCCTACAATGAGCAGTTCTTC; cdr3_aa: CASSVEVRGSYNEQFF
j_call: TRBJ1-2; d_call: TRBD1; v_call: TRBV9; clone_size: NA; cdr3_nt: TGTGCCAGCAGCCTAAATACAGGGGCGGAGGGCTACACCTTC; cdr3_aa: CASSLNTGAEGYTF